A selection of T cell receptor beta chains follows, all from one sample in a study of T-cell reconstitution after alpha-beta-depleted transplantation in children. One entry per CDR3 protein, called by TCRdb with MiXCR from the PCR reads. Of 440,000 or so distinct CDR3 sequences in the sample, about 45% were seen once. Sequencing used PBMCs, obtained before TCRalphabeta/CD19-depleted stem cell transplant. The receptors stem from a girl aged 2 to 9 with aplastic anemia, due to receive a stem cell transplant. Each CDR3 is given with its conserved first and last residue. D genes are given only for firm matches. Clone size is given for some rows only: seen once, a few or many times, or a class if the clone is expanded.

size: .
J: TRBJ1-4
V: TRBV6-5
D: .
DNA: TGTGCCAGCAGTTACTTTCAGGGGAGTGAAAAACTGTTTTTT
CDR3: CASSYFQGSEKLFF

size: few
J: TRBJ2-1
V: TRBV10-3
D: TRBD1
DNA: TGTGCCATCAGACAGGGGGACTCCTACAATGAGCAGTTCTTC
CDR3: CAIRQGDSYNEQFF

size: few
J: TRBJ2-1
V: TRBV7-2
D: TRBD1
DNA: TGTGCCAGCAGCTTAGAACAGGGGTATGAGCAGTTCTTC
CDR3: CASSLEQGYEQFF

size: many
J: TRBJ2-7
V: TRBV20-1
D: TRBD1
DNA: TGCAGTGCTAGAGGTCGGGACAGGGGGTACTTC
CDR3: CSARGRDRGYF

size: .
J: TRBJ2-7
V: TRBV20-1
D: .
DNA: TGCAGTGCTAGAGCCCGACAGGGAGGCTTCTACGAGCAGTACTTC
CDR3: CSARARQGGFYEQYF

size: many
J: TRBJ2-7
V: TRBV28
D: TRBD1
DNA: TGTGCCAGCAGGCGGACAGGGGGCCGCGAGCAGTACTTC
CDR3: CASRRTGGREQYF

size: many
J: TRBJ2-1
V: TRBV9
D: .
DNA: TGTGCCAGCAGCCCGGCGGCCGGCGCCAATGAGCAGTTCTTC
CDR3: CASSPAAGANEQFF

size: many
J: TRBJ2-3
V: TRBV20-1
D: .
DNA: TGCAGTGCTGGAGAGGATACGCAGTATTTT
CDR3: CSAGEDTQYF

size: many
J: TRBJ2-1
V: TRBV11-2
D: .
DNA: TGTGCCAGCAGCTTAGATAGAGGGGGGGGTGAGCAGTTCTTC
CDR3: CASSLDRGGGEQFF

size: .
J: TRBJ2-1
V: TRBV12-3/TRBV12-4
D: TRBD2
DNA: TGTGCCAGCAGTTTTTCTAGCGGGGGTAGCGGTCGGCAGTTCTTC
CDR3: CASSFSSGGSGRQFF

size: .
J: TRBJ2-7
V: TRBV6-2/TRBV6-3
D: .
DNA: TGTGCCAGCACTCTTCGGCGCGAGCAGTACTTC
CDR3: CASTLRREQYF

size: .
J: TRBJ2-3
V: TRBV18
D: .
DNA: TGTGCCAGCTCACCATTGCGACTTCAAGATAGGCAGTATTTT
CDR3: CASSPLRLQDRQYF

size: few
J: TRBJ1-3
V: TRBV20-1
D: .
DNA: TGCAGTGTACAGGGCCGTAACGGAAACACCATATATTTT
CDR3: CSVQGRNGNTIYF

size: many
J: TRBJ2-5
V: TRBV5-1
D: TRBD1
DNA: TGCGCCAGCAATAAACTCGACAGGGGACAAGAGACCCAGTACTTC
CDR3: CASNKLDRGQETQYF

size: .
J: TRBJ2-3
V: TRBV7-2
D: TRBD2
DNA: TGTGCCAGCAGCTTAGATACAGCGGGGGGCACAGATACGCAGTATTTT
CDR3: CASSLDTAGGTDTQYF

size: many
J: TRBJ1-2
V: TRBV2
D: TRBD1
DNA: TGTGCCAGCAGGGCGCAGGGGGCTCCTAACTATGGCTACACCTTC
CDR3: CASRAQGAPNYGYTF

size: .
J: TRBJ2-2
V: TRBV20-1
D: .
DNA: TGCAGTGCCGAGCCCCCCGGATACACCGGGGAGCTGTTTTTT
CDR3: CSAEPPGYTGELFF

size: many
J: TRBJ2-3
V: TRBV18
D: TRBD2
DNA: TGTGCCAGCTCACCACCGCTAGCGGGAGAAGATACGCAGTATTTT
CDR3: CASSPPLAGEDTQYF

size: .
J: TRBJ2-3
V: TRBV20-1
D: TRBD2
DNA: TGCAGTGCTACCCAGACTAGCGTACGACACACAGATACGCAGTATTTT
CDR3: CSATQTSVRHTDTQYF

size: .
J: TRBJ2-1
V: TRBV11-1
D: TRBD1
DNA: TGTGCCAGCAGACCCACAGGGGGCAAAACCGGGACCCGTTCCCACAATGAGCAGTTCTTC
CDR3: CASRPTGGKTGTRSHNEQFF

size: .
J: TRBJ2-1
V: TRBV24-1
D: .
DNA: TGTGCCACCAGTGTCAGGGACGGTTACAATGAGCAGTTCTTC
CDR3: CATSVRDGYNEQFF

size: many
J: TRBJ2-1
V: TRBV28
D: .
DNA: TGTGCCAGCAGCCGAGGGACGGTTGACCACAATGAGCAGTTCTTC
CDR3: CASSRGTVDHNEQFF